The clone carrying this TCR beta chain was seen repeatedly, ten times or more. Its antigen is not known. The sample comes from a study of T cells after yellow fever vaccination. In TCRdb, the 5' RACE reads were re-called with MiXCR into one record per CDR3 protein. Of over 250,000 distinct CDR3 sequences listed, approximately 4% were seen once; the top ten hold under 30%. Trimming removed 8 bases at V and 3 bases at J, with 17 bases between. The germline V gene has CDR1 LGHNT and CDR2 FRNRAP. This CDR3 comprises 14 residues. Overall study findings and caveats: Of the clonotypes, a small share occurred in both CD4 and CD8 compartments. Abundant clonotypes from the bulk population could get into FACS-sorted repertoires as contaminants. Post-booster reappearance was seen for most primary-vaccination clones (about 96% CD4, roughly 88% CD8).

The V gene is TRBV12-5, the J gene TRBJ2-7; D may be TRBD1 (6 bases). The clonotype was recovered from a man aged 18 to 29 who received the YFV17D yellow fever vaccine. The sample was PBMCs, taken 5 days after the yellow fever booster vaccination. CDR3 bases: TGTGCTAGTTCCAACAGGGTGGGTAACTACGAGCAGTACTTC. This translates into CASSNRVGNYEQYF.